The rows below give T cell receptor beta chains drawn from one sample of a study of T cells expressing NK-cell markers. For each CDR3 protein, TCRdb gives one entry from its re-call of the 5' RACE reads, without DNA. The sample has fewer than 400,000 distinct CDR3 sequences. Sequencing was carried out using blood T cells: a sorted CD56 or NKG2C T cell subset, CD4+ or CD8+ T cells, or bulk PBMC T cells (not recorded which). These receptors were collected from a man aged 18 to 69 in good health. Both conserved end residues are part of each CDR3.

CDR3 protein: CASSTFRGGYNYGYTF
V gene: TRBV12-3/TRBV12-4
J gene: TRBJ1-2

CDR3 protein: CASRPDGTVNYGYTF
V gene: TRBV19
J gene: TRBJ1-2

CDR3 protein: CARARVAGELFF
V gene: TRBV30
J gene: TRBJ2-2

CDR3 protein: CASSQDVQYQETQYF
V gene: TRBV4-1
J gene: TRBJ2-5

CDR3 protein: CASSLGSGLRSTFNTEAFF
V gene: TRBV11-1
J gene: TRBJ1-1

CDR3 protein: CAGSGGSSYNEQFF
V gene: TRBV7-9
J gene: TRBJ2-1

CDR3 protein: CASQRDNNNEQFF
V gene: TRBV5-1
J gene: TRBJ2-1

CDR3 protein: CASSTGTGARELFF
V gene: TRBV7-3
J gene: TRBJ2-2

CDR3 protein: CASSFAGGVNQPQHF
V gene: TRBV12-3/TRBV12-4
J gene: TRBJ1-5

CDR3 protein: CASRPRTSGSGANVLTF
V gene: TRBV6-1
J gene: TRBJ2-6

CDR3 protein: CASTLRGDEQFF
V gene: TRBV5-1
J gene: TRBJ2-1

CDR3 protein: CSANGLAREQYF
V gene: TRBV20-1
J gene: TRBJ2-7

CDR3 protein: CASSSSRASANYGYTF
V gene: TRBV7-2
J gene: TRBJ1-2

CDR3 protein: CASSLSPGYKNIQYF
V gene: TRBV5-1
J gene: TRBJ2-4

CDR3 protein: CASSFGAGGQDTQYF
V gene: TRBV12-3/TRBV12-4
J gene: TRBJ2-3

CDR3 protein: CASSVGSGTSGGSRASYNEQFF
V gene: TRBV9
J gene: TRBJ2-1

CDR3 protein: CASSVENLVNTEAFF
V gene: TRBV9
J gene: TRBJ1-1

CDR3 protein: CASSYLAGGGTGELFF
V gene: TRBV5-6
J gene: TRBJ2-2

CDR3 protein: CASSLSYEQFF
V gene: TRBV7-9
J gene: TRBJ2-1

CDR3 protein: CASSYASQGRVGVYGYTF
V gene: TRBV6-5
J gene: TRBJ1-2

CDR3 protein: CATSGEFKSGELFF
V gene: TRBV24-1
J gene: TRBJ2-2

CDR3 protein: CATPGTGGIHTGELFF
V gene: TRBV4-2
J gene: TRBJ2-2

CDR3 protein: CASRPGTGAGEQFF
V gene: TRBV7-2
J gene: TRBJ2-1

CDR3 protein: CASSEEGAYTEAFF
V gene: TRBV25-1
J gene: TRBJ1-1

CDR3 protein: CSAQSGDGYTF
V gene: TRBV20-1
J gene: TRBJ1-2

CDR3 protein: CASSLEAGGPNEQFF
V gene: TRBV12-3/TRBV12-4
J gene: TRBJ2-1

CDR3 protein: CAISGEQLTDTQYF
V gene: TRBV10-3
J gene: TRBJ2-3

CDR3 protein: CSAPTDRGHYEQYF
V gene: TRBV20-1
J gene: TRBJ2-7

CDR3 protein: CSARFREGQPQHF
V gene: TRBV20-1
J gene: TRBJ1-5

CDR3 protein: CASSQPGFGTEAFF
V gene: TRBV3-1
J gene: TRBJ1-1

CDR3 protein: CASSSGTGVHNEQFF
V gene: TRBV7-2
J gene: TRBJ2-1

CDR3 protein: CASSVGPQGNQPQHF
V gene: TRBV9
J gene: TRBJ1-5

CDR3 protein: CASSLGTSGAPRETQYF
V gene: TRBV5-1
J gene: TRBJ2-5

CDR3 protein: CSPGRGGREQYF
V gene: TRBV29-1
J gene: TRBJ2-7